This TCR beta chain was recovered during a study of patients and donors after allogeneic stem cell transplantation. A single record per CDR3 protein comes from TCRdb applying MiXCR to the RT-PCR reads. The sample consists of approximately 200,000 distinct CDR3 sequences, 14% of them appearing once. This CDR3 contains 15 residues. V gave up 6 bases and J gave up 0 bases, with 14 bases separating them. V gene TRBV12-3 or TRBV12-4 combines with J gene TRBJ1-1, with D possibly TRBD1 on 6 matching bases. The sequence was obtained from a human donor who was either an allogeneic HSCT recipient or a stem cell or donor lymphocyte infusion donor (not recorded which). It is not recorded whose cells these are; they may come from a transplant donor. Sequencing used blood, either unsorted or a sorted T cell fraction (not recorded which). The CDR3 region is CASSDQGTMNTEAFF. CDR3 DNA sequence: TGTGCCAGCAGCGATCAGGGGACTATGAACACTGAAGCTTTCTTT.